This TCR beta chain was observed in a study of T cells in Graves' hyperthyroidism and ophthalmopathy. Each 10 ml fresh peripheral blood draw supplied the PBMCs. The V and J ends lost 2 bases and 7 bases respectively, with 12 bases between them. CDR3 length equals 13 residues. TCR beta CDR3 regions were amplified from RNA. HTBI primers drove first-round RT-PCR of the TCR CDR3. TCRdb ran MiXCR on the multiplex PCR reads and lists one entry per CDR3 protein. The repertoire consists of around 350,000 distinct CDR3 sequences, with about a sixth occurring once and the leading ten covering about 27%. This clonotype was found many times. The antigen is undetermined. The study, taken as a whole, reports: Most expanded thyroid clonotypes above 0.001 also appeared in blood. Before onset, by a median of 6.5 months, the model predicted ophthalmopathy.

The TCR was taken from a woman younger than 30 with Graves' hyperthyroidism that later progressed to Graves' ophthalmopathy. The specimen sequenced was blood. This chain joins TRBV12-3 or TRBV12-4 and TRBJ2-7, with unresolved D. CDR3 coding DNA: TGTGCCAGCAGTTTAACTGGCGAGTGGGAGCAGTACTTC. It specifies CASSLTGEWEQYF.